The 25 T cell receptor beta chains given below trace back to one sample, sequenced in a study of PD-L1 blockade in urothelial cancer. Profiling relied on immunoSEQ multiplex PCR, and the TCRdb table lists in-frame clones only, not all of them. The sample lists approximately 51,000 clones, approximately 86% occurring once. The material sequenced was PBMCs, taken around atezolizumab (anti-PD-L1) treatment. The receptor source for this set is a man aged 55-75 years with urothelial cancer.

The chain recombines TRBV5-5 with TRBJ2-7; 7 nucleotides line up with TRBD2. CDR1 SGHKS and CDR2 YYEKEE come from the germline V gene (reference sequence). The CDR3 runs 15 residues. With 4 bases clipped from V and 4 bases from J, the junction kept 11 bases outside the gene matches. The CDR3, as DNA: TGTGCCAGCAGCCCGGCCGGCGGGAGAGGATACGAGCAGTACTTC. Its protein is CASSPAGGRGYEQYF.

The rearrangement joins TRBV28 to TRBJ2-7, with TRBD1 as a possible D gene (6 bases). The CDR3 extends over 14 amino acids. The V end was cut by 0 bases, the J end by 1 base, with 7 bases between. The germline gives CDR1 MDHEN, CDR2 SYDVKM. CDR3 sequence: CASSLWGTSYEQYF. As DNA, the CDR3 is TGTGCCAGCAGTTTATGGGGGACATCCTACGAGCAGTACTTC.

The chain uses TRBV2 and TRBJ1-1; D gene uncertain. This CDR3 is 14 amino acids long. The germline V gene encodes CDR1 SNHLY and CDR2 FYNNEI. V was trimmed by 11 bases and J by 1 base, leaving 17 bases between them. The CDR3, as DNA: TGTGCCCCGCGGGGAGGGATGGGGAACACTGAAGCTTTCTTT. Amino acid sequence: CAPRGGMGNTEAFF.

The V gene is TRBV6-1, the J gene TRBJ2-3, with 7 bases that match TRBD2. Germline lookup yields CDR1 MNHNS and CDR2 SASEGT. Trimming took 4 bases from V and 4 from J; bases not matched to a gene: 17. The CDR3 is made up of 18 amino acids. In DNA, the CDR3 is TGTGCCAGCAGTGCCGACGGGACTACGAGTGTGGGGGCAGATACGCAGTATTTT. Encoded protein: CASSADGTTSVGADTQYF.

In this sample, this clone turned up once. The chain carries TRBV2 and TRBJ2-3, with D possibly TRBD1 on 6 matching bases. This CDR3 is 14 amino acids long. Germline loops: CDR1 SNHLY, CDR2 FYNNEI. V shed 7 bases and J shed 1 base, with 12 bases lying between them. CDR3 in amino acids: CASKTGRGTDTQYF. As DNA, the CDR3 is TGTGCCAGCAAAACAGGGAGAGGCACAGATACGCAGTATTTT.

This chain links TRBV9 with TRBJ2-7, with 13 bases aligning to TRBD2. V lost 5 bases and J lost 4; bases outside the gene matches: 3. Germline V CDR1 and CDR2: SGDLS, YYNGEE. The CDR3 contains 14 residues. This chain's CDR3 is CASSGTSGVYEQYF. The CDR3 DNA reads TGTGCCAGCAGTGGGACTAGCGGGGTATACGAGCAGTACTTC.

This chain connects TRBV4-2 to TRBJ1-2, with D maybe TRBD1 (6 bases). Trimming removed 2 bases at V and 6 bases at J, with 10 bases between. There are 13 residues in the CDR3. In germline, CDR1 is LGHNA, CDR2 YNFKEQ. The CDR3 region is CASSQLRTDGYTF. In DNA, the CDR3 is TGTGCCAGCAGCCAACTCCGGACAGATGGCTACACCTTC.

V is TRBV5-4 and J is TRBJ2-7; TRBD2 is a possible D gene (5 bases). The CDR3 sequence is 14 residues long. Trimming stripped 4 bases from V and 2 bases from J, with 13 bases between. Germline V gene data show CDR1 as SGHNT and CDR2 as YYREEE (reference sequence). The CDR3 spells CASSPRESPYEQYF. The CDR3 nucleotides are TGTGCCAGCAGCCCTCGGGAATCTCCCTACGAGCAGTACTTC.

This clone was counted a single time. This rearrangement joins TRBV5-1 to TRBJ2-3; 13 nucleotides agree with TRBD2. Germline V gene sequence: CDR1 SGHRS, CDR2 YFSETQ. The CDR3 totals 16 residues. Unmatched junction bases numbered 5, after V lost 4 bases and J lost 3 bases. CDR3 in amino acids: CASSIGLAGVTDTQYF. The CDR3 coding sequence is TGCGCCAGCAGCATAGGACTAGCGGGAGTGACAGATACGCAGTATTTT.

The V gene is TRBV9, the J gene TRBJ2-3; D is perhaps TRBD2 (7 bases). V was shortened by 3 bases and J by 9 bases, with 11 bases between the two germline ends. The CDR3 runs to 12 residues. Germline V gene data show CDR1 as SGDLS and CDR2 as YYNGEE. CDR3 in amino acids: CASSGEGVTQYF. DNA of the CDR3: TGTGCCAGCAGCGGGGAGGGGGTCACGCAGTATTTT.

The sample holds a few counts of this clone. V and J are TRBV5-1 and TRBJ1-1; TRBD1 aligns across 10 bases. Trimming cost V 4 bases and J 4 bases; bases outside gene matches: 4. This CDR3 spans 14 amino acids. Germline assignment: CDR1 SGHRS and CDR2 YFSETQ. The CDR3 loop reads CASSRQGAGTEAFF. In nucleotides, the CDR3 is TGCGCCAGCAGCCGACAGGGGGCCGGCACTGAAGCTTTCTTT.

The gene calls are TRBV5-6 and TRBJ2-7, with TRBD2 matching 8 bases. The ends lost 2 bases at V and 7 bases at J; junction bases unmatched: 5. In germline, CDR1 is SGHDT, CDR2 YYEEEE. CDR3 size: 13 residues. CDR3 region: CASSLKAGEEQYF. The CDR3 DNA reads as TGTGCCAGCAGCTTAAAAGCGGGGGAAGAGCAGTACTTC.

This rearrangement joins TRBV28 to TRBJ2-5, with a possible D match to TRBD1 (6 bases). Germline loops: CDR1 MDHEN, CDR2 SYDVKM. The length of the CDR3 is 16 residues. Trimming cost V 6 bases and J 7 bases, with 24 bases left between them. The CDR3 region has the DNA TGTGCCAGCAGGGACGACAGAAGGGGGTTGCAGGCGACCCAGTACTTC. This gives the protein CASRDDRRGLQATQYF.

The gene calls are TRBV10-3 and TRBJ1-1; no definite D call. The CDR3 loop spans 14 amino acids. V was cut by 6 bases and J by 3 bases, with 14 bases left in between. Germline CDR1 is ENHRY and CDR2 is SYGVKD. The DNA of the CDR3 is TGTGCCATCAGGTGGCGTGACGGGGACACTGAAGCTTTCTTT. It is translated as CAIRWRDGDTEAFF.

This clone was counted once. J is TRBJ1-4 and V is TRBV2, with D possibly matching TRBD1 (5 bases). Trimming pared 4 bases from V and 11 bases from J, leaving 8 bases between. This CDR3 contains 11 residues. Germline V gene lookup returns CDR1 SNHLY and CDR2 FYNNEI. CDR3 bases: TGTGCCAGCAGTGTTCCAGGGAAACTGTTTTTT. This sequence encodes CASSVPGKLFF. The full variable domain, rest sourced from reference TRBV2 and TRBJ1-4, is EPEVTQTPSHQVTQMGQEVILRCVPISNHLYFYWYRQILGQKVEFLVSFYNNEISEKSEIFDDQFSVERPDGSNFTLKIRSTKLEDSAMYFCASSVPGKLFFGSGTQLSVL.

This clone came up once. The chain recombines TRBV19 with TRBJ2-1; D uncertain. Germline V gives CDR1 LNHDA, CDR2 SQIVND (reference sequence). The CDR3 covers 11 residues. V shed 3 bases and J shed 10 bases, with 7 bases lying between them. Written as DNA, the CDR3 is TGTGCCAGTAGTATCAGGTTCGAGCAGTTCTTC. Protein sequence: CASSIRFEQFF. The complete variable domain, with remaining parts taken from reference TRBV19 and TRBJ2-1, reads DGGITQSPKYLFRKEGQNVTLSCEQNLNHDAMYWYRQDPGQGLRLIYYSQIVNDFQKGDIAEGYSVSREKKESFPLTVTSAQKNPTAFYLCASSIRFEQFFGPGTRLTVL.

The V and J genes are TRBV4-2 and TRBJ1-3, with D unresolved. Germline CDR1 LGHNA, CDR2 YNFKEQ. V was trimmed by 1 base and J by 1 base, leaving 8 bases between them. This CDR3 has 15 residues. The CDR3 DNA is TGTGCCAGCAGCCAAGTTAAGACTTCTGGAAACACCATATATTTT. This sequence encodes CASSQVKTSGNTIYF.

This sequence joins TRBV9 and TRBJ2-5; D may be TRBD1 (6 bases). CDR3 length: 13 amino acids. The germline V and J ends were trimmed by 4 bases and 2 bases, with 9 bases remaining between them. Germline V CDR1 and CDR2: SGDLS, YYNGEE. CDR3: CASSPDRQETQYF. For the CDR3, the DNA is TGTGCCAGCAGCCCGGACAGACAAGAGACCCAGTACTTC.

The rearrangement joins TRBV11-3 to TRBJ2-5; the match to TRBD1 covers 7 bases. The CDR3 spans 16 residues. Trimming removed 5 bases from V and 0 bases from J; junction bases left unmatched: 9. CDR1 SGHNT and CDR2 YENEEA come from the germline V gene. The CDR3 region is CASSPSGTAHQETQYF. As DNA, the CDR3 is TGTGCCAGCAGCCCATCCGGGACAGCCCACCAAGAGACCCAGTACTTC. The whole variable domain, filled in from reference TRBV11-3 and TRBJ2-5, reads EAGVVQSPRYKIIEKKQPVAFWCNPISGHNTLYWYLQNLGQGPELLIRYENEEAVDDSQLPKDRFSAERLKGVDSTLKIQPAELGDSAVYLCASSPSGTAHQETQYFGPGTRLLVL.

The V call is TRBV9, the J call TRBJ2-1, with D tentatively TRBD2 (5 bases). V lost 4 bases to trimming and J lost 0 bases, with 14 bases between them. The CDR3 consists of 16 residues. Per the germline V gene, CDR1 is SGDLS and CDR2 is YYNGEE. The CDR3 spells CASSPGGGYSYNEQFF. In DNA form, the CDR3 reads TGTGCCAGCAGCCCAGGTGGCGGGTACTCCTACAATGAGCAGTTCTTC.

The gene calls are TRBV9 and TRBJ2-2; maybe TRBD1 (6 bases). The CDR3 has 15 residues. The ends were cut back, 4 bases at V and 1 base at J, with 11 bases in the middle. Germline assignment: CDR1 SGDLS and CDR2 YYNGEE. The CDR3 spells CASSLQTGNTGELFF. CDR3 in DNA: TGTGCCAGCAGCCTCCAGACAGGGAACACCGGGGAGCTGTTTTTT.

This clone turned up a few times. The chain couples TRBV4-1 to TRBJ1-2; 9 nucleotides line up with TRBD1. The CDR3 is made up of 18 amino acids. The germline V gene has CDR1 MGHRA and CDR2 YSYEKL. The V gene end was trimmed by 1 base and the J gene end by 4 bases; junction bases not matched to a gene: 13. CDR3 sequence reads: CASSQGLRDRELGYGYTF. CDR3 coding DNA: TGCGCCAGCAGCCAAGGACTCCGGGACAGGGAACTAGGCTATGGCTACACCTTC.

On this clone itself: It is unclear where the CDR3 begins or ends on the DNA, so no DNA is shown, and the CDR3 is as TCRdb lists it. The J gene is TRBJ1-2, the V gene TRBV5-1; TRBD1 reflects the table's D call only, with no check against the DNA. The CDR3 has 16 amino acids, counting both end residues. Germline CDR1 reads SGHRS; CDR2 reads YFSETQ. The CDR3 sequence is CASSFGPGQGIYGYTF.

This chain uses TRBV5-1 with TRBJ1-5, with 8 bases aligning to TRBD1. Trimming removed 4 bases from V and 5 bases from J; junction bases left unmatched: 8. Germline CDR1 SGHRS, CDR2 YFSETQ. This CDR3 region has 15 residues. CDR3 protein: CASSLTGEAYQPQHF. CDR3 coding DNA: TGCGCCAGCAGCCTGACAGGGGAGGCATATCAGCCCCAGCATTTT.

J is TRBJ2-1 and V is TRBV29-1; the D is unclear. The CDR3 is 12 amino acids. Germline values: CDR1 SQVTM, CDR2 ANQGSEA. The DNA of the CDR3 is TGCAGTGACAAGAGCTCCTACAATGAGCAGTTCTTC. Translation gives CSDKSSYNEQFF.